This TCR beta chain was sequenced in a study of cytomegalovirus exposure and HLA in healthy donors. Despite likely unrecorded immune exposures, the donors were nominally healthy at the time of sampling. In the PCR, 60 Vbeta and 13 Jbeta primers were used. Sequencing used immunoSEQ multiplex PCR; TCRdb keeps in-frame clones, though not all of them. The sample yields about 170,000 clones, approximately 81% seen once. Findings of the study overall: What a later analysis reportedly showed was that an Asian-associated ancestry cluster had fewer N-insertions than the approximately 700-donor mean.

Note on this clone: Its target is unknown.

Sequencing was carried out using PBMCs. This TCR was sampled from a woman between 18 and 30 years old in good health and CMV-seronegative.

CDR3: CASILPGTSGFDTQYF. CDR3 DNA sequence: TGTGCCAGCATCCTCCCCGGGACTAGTGGTTTCGATACGCAGTATTTT. V and J are TRBV2 and TRBJ2-3; 8 positions agree with TRBD2. V shed 7 bases and J 6 bases; nucleotides not matched to a gene: 15. There are 16 residues in the CDR3. CDR1 and CDR2 (germline): SNHLY, FYNNEI.